This T cell receptor beta chain was sequenced for a study of blood T cell repertoires in COVID-19. In the original processing: The assay estimated nucleated cells by amplifying reference gene primers. Generated by immunoSEQ multiplex PCR, the TCRdb table keeps only in-frame clones and is missing some. V, J and clone size reflect that table, while D and trimming were determined from the DNA. The table shows fewer than 150,000 clones, with 70% to 85% occurring only once. Germline assignment: CDR1 WNHNN and CDR2 SYGVQD (reference sequence). Trimming cost V 6 bases and J 3 bases; bases outside gene matches: 3. CDR3 length: 15 residues.

The sample was PBMCs or T cells enriched from blood (not recorded which). The source of this sequence is a young woman who had been exposed to COVID-19. The chain recombines TRBV10-1 with TRBJ2-3, with 13 nucleotides matching TRBD2. CDR3 amino acids: CASSSGLAGTDTQYF. CDR3 nucleotides: TGCGCCAGCAGCTCGGGACTAGCGGGAACAGATACGCAGTATTTT.